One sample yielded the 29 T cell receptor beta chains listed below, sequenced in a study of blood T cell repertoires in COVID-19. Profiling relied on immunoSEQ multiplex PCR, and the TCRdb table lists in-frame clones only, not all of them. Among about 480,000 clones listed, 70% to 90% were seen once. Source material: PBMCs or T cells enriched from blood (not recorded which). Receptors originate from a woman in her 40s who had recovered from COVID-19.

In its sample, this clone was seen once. CDR3 protein: CATSDLVSGTDTQYF. DNA for the CDR3: TGTGCCACCAGTGATTTGGTGAGCGGTACAGATACGCAGTATTTT. The chain combines TRBV24-1 with TRBJ2-3; tentative D call: TRBD2 (5 bases). Germline CDR1 KGHDR, CDR2 SFDVKD. V was trimmed by 0 bases and J by 3 bases, leaving 9 bases between them. This CDR3 spans 15 amino acids.

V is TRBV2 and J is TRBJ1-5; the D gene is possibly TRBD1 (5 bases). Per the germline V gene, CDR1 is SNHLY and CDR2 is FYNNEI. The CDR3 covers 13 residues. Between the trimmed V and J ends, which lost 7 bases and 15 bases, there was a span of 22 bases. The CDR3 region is CASTGEVGSPLHF. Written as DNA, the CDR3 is TGTGCCAGCACGGGGGAGGTCGGCAGCCCCTTGCATTTT. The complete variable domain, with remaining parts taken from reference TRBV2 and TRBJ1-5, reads EPEVTQTPSHQVTQMGQEVILRCVPISNHLYFYWYRQILGQKVEFLVSFYNNEISEKSEIFDDQFSVERPDGSNFTLKIRSTKLEDSAMYFCASTGEVGSPLHFGDGTRLSIL.

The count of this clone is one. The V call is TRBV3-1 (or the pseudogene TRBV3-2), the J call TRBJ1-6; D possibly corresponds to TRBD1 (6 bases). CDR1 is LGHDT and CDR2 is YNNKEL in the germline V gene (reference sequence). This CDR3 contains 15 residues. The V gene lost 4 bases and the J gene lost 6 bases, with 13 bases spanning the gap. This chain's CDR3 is CASSPMGHGNSPLHF. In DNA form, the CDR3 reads TGTGCCAGCAGCCCGATGGGACACGGTAATTCACCCCTCCACTTT.

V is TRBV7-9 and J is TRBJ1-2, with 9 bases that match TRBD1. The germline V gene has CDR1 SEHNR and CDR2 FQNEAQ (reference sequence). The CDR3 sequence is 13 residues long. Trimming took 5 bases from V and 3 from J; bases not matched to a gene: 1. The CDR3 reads CASSRDRDYGYTF. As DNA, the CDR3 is TGTGCCAGCAGCCGGGACAGGGACTATGGCTACACCTTC.

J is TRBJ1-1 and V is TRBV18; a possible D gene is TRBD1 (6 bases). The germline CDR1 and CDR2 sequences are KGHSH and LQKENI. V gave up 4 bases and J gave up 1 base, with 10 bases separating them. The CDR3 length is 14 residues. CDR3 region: CASSLGQTNTEAFF. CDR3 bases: TGTGCCAGCTCACTCGGACAGACGAACACTGAAGCTTTCTTT.

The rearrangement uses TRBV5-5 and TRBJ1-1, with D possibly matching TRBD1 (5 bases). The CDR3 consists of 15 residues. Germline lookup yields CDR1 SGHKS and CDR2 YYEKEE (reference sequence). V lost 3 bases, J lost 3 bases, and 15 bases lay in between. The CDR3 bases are TGTGCCAGCAGCTATGCACAGGCCTGGGACACTGAAGCTTTCTTT. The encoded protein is CASSYAQAWDTEAFF.

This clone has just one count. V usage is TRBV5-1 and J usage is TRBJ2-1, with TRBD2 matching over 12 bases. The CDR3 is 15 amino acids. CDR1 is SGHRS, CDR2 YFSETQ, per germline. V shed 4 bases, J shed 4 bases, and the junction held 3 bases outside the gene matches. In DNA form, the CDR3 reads TGCGCCAGCAGCCAAACTAGCGGGGGGTACAATGAGCAGTTCTTC. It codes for CASSQTSGGYNEQFF.

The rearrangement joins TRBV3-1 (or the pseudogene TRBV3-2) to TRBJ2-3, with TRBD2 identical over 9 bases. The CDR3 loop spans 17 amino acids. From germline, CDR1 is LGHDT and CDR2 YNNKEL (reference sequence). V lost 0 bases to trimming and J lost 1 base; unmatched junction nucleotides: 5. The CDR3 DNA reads TGTGCCAGCAGCCAAGAGTCACGGACTAGCGGCACAGATACGCAGTATTTT. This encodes CASSQESRTSGTDTQYF.

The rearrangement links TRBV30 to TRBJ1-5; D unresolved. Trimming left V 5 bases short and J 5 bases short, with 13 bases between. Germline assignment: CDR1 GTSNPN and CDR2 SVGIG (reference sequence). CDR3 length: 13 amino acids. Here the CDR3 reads CAWGSSRYQPQHF. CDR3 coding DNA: TGTGCCTGGGGATCCTCGAGGTATCAGCCCCAGCATTTT.

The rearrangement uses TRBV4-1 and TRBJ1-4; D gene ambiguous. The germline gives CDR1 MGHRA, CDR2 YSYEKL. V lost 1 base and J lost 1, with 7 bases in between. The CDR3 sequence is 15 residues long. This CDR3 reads CASSQGRETNEKLFF. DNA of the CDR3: TGCGCCAGCAGCCAAGGTCGGGAAACTAATGAAAAACTGTTTTTT.

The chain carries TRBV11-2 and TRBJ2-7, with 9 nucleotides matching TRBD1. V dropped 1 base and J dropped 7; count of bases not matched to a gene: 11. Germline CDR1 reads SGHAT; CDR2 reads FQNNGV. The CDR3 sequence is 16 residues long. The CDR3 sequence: CASSLGPGTGTAEQYF. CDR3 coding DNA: TGTGCCAGCAGCTTAGGTCCCGGGACAGGGACCGCAGAGCAGTACTTC.

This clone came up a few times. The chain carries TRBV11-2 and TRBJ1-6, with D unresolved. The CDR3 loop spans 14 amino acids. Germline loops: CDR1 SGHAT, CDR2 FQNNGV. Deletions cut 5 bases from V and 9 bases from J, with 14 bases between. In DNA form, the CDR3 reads TGTGCCAGCAGCCTTCGGACTTCGGGTTCACCCCTCCACTTT. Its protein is CASSLRTSGSPLHF.

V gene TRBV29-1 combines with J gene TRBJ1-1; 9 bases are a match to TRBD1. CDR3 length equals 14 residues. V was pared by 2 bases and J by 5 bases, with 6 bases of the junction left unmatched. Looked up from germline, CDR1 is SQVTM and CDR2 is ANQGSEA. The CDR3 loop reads CSVERQGVVTEAFF. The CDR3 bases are TGCAGCGTTGAAAGACAGGGGGTGGTTACTGAAGCTTTCTTT.

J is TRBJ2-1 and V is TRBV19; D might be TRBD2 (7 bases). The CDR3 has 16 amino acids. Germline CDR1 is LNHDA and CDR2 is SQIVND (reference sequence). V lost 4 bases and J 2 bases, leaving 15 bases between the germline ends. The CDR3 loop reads CASSRGREWTYNEQFF. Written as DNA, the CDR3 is TGTGCCAGTAGTAGGGGGCGGGAGTGGACCTACAATGAGCAGTTCTTC.

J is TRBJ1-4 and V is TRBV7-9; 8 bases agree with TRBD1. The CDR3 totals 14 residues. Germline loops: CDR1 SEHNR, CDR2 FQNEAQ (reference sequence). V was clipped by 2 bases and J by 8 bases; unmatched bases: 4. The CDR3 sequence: CASSLKQGVEKLFF. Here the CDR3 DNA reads TGTGCCAGCAGCTTAAAACAGGGGGTGGAAAAACTGTTTTTT.

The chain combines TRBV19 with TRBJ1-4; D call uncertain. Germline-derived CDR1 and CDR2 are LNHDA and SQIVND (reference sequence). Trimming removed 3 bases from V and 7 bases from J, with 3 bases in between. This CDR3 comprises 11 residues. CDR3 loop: CASSIGEKLFF. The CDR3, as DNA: TGTGCCAGTAGTATCGGTGAAAAACTGTTTTTT.

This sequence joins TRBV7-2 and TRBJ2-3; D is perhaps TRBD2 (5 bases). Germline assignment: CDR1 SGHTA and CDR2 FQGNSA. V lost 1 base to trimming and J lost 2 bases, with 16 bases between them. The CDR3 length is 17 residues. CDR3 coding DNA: TGTGCCAGCAGCTTAGAGGTTCGAAGCGGACTCACAGATACGCAGTATTTT. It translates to CASSLEVRSGLTDTQYF.

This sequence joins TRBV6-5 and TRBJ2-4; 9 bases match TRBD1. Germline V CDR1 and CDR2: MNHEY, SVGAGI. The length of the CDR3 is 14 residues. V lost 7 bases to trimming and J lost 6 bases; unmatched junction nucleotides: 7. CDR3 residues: CASTPAGQGNIQYF. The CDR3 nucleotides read TGTGCCAGCACACCGGCGGGACAGGGAAACATTCAGTACTTC.

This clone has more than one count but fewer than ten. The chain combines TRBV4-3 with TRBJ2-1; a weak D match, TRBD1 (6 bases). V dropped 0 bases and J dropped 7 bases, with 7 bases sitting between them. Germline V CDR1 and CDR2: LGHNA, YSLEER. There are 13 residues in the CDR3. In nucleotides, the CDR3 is TGCGCCAGCAGCCAAGAAGGGGGAAATGAGCAGTTCTTC. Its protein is CASSQEGGNEQFF.

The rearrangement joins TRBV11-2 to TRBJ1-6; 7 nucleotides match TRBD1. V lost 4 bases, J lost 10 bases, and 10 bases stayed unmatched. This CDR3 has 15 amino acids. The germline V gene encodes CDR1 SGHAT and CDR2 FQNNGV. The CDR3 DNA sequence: TGTGCCAGCAGCTCCTCAGGGACAGTTAACTCACCCCTCCACTTT. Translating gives CASSSSGTVNSPLHF.

The CDR3 DNA reads TGTGCCAGCAGCTTAATAGCGGGAGTTGGATTCTGGGGCAATGAGCAGTTCTTC. It yields the protein CASSLIAGVGFWGNEQFF. The V gene is TRBV13, the J gene TRBJ2-1, with 9 bases identical to TRBD2. The CDR3 has 18 amino acids. V shed 2 bases, J shed 6 bases, and the junction held 14 bases outside the gene matches. From germline, CDR1 is PRHDT and CDR2 FYEKMQ (reference sequence).

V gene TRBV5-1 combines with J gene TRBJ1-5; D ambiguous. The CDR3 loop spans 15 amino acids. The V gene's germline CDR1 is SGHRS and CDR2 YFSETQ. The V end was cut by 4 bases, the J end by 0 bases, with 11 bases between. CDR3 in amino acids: CASSQEGYSNQPQHF. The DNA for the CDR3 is TGCGCCAGCAGCCAGGAGGGCTATAGCAATCAGCCCCAGCATTTT.

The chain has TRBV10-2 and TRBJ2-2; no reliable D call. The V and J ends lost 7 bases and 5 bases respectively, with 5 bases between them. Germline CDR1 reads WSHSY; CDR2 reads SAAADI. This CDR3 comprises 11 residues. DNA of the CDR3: TGCGCCAGCACTGTTACCGGGGAGCTGTTTTTT. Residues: CASTVTGELFF.

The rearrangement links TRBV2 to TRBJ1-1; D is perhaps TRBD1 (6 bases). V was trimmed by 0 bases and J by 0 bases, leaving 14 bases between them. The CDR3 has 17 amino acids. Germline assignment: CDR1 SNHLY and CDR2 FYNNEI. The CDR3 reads CASSEAPRGGLNTEAFF. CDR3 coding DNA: TGTGCCAGCAGTGAAGCACCCAGGGGCGGACTGAACACTGAAGCTTTCTTT.

The CDR3 nucleotides are TGTGCCATCAGTGTAGTCTCCGGGACAGCAATGAACAATGAGCAGTTCTTC. Its translation is CAISVVSGTAMNNEQFF. The V and J genes are TRBV10-3 and TRBJ2-1; the match to TRBD1 covers 7 bases. V shed 4 bases, J shed 5 bases, and the junction held 14 bases outside the gene matches. Germline CDR1 is ENHRY and CDR2 is SYGVKD. This CDR3 contains 17 residues.

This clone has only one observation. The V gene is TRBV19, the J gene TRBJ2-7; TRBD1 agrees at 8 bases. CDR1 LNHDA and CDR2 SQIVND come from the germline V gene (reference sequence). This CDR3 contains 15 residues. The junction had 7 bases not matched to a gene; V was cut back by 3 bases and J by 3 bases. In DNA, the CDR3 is TGTGCCAGTAGTATCCAGGGACAGGAGCTCTACGAGCAGTACTTC. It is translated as CASSIQGQELYEQYF.

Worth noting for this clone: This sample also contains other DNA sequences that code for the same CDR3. CDR3 loop: CASSLNTGELFF. CDR3 coding DNA: TGTGCCAGCAGTCTGAACACCGGGGAGCTGTTTTTT. V and J are TRBV9 and TRBJ2-2; D remains ambiguous. The CDR3 totals 12 residues. The V and J ends lost 5 bases and 1 base respectively, with 3 bases between them. Per germline, CDR1 SGDLS and CDR2 YYNGEE.

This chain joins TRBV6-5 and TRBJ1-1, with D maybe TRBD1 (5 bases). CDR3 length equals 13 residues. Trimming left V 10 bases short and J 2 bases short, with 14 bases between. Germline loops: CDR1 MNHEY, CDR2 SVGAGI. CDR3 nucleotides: TGTGCCAACTCGACCGGGGGTAACACTGAAGCTTTCTTT. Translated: CANSTGGNTEAFF.

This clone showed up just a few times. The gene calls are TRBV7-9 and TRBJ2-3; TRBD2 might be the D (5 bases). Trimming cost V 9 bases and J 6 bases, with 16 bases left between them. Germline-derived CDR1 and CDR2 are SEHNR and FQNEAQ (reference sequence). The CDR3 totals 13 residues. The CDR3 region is CASKTTGVDTQYF. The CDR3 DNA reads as TGTGCCAGTAAAACCACCGGGGTGGATACGCAGTATTTT.